These 32 T cell receptor beta chains share one sample of origin, sequenced in a study of shared clonotypes between healthy human individuals. Libraries were prepared by immunoSEQ multiplex PCR; TCRdb keeps only in-frame clonotypes and omits some of them. This table holds about 1.1 million clones, 60% to 85% found once. The material sequenced was memory CD4+ T cells from PBMCs. Subset given: CD45RA-negative fraction. The receptors originated from a man aged 18 to 30 in good health. Some clones in this sample may be carry-over from other donors' samples.

The chain couples TRBV28 to TRBJ2-2; perhaps TRBD2 as D (6 bases). This CDR3 is built from 17 residues. V was trimmed by 1 base and J by 4 bases, leaving 16 bases between them. Germline V gene sequence: CDR1 MDHEN, CDR2 SYDVKM. The CDR3: CASSLSVGGVGTGELFF. CDR3 sequence (DNA): TGTGCCAGCAGTTTATCGGTTGGCGGGGTCGGCACCGGGGAGCTGTTTTTT.

The V gene is TRBV19, the J gene TRBJ2-6; maybe TRBD1 (5 bases). Trimming pared 3 bases from V and 2 bases from J, leaving 8 bases between. The CDR3 is 15 amino acids. Germline lookup yields CDR1 LNHDA and CDR2 SQIVND (reference sequence). CDR3 amino acids: CASSIQGAGANVLTF. The DNA for the CDR3 is TGTGCCAGTAGTATCCAGGGTGCTGGGGCCAACGTCCTGACTTTC.

The chain combines TRBV7-3 with TRBJ2-5, with D possibly TRBD1 on 6 matching bases. The CDR3 is 15 amino acids. The germline V gene has CDR1 SGHTA and CDR2 FQGTGA. V lost 3 bases and J lost 5, with 16 bases in between. The CDR3, as DNA: TGTGCCAGCAGCTTCAGGGGAGCGAGGGGGGAGACCCAGTACTTC. This gives the protein CASSFRGARGETQYF.

The chain carries TRBV7-9 and TRBJ1-3; D is ambiguous. The germline gives CDR1 SEHNR, CDR2 FQNEAQ (reference sequence). The CDR3 is 17 amino acids. Trimming stripped 1 base from V and 0 bases from J, with 13 bases between. The CDR3 spells CASSLGAGLFSGNTIYF. Written as DNA, the CDR3 is TGTGCCAGCAGCTTAGGGGCCGGGCTGTTCTCTGGAAACACCATATATTTT.

This clone was seen a handful of times. This sequence joins TRBV30 and TRBJ2-5; D remains unclear. The DNA end favors TRBJ2-7, so the J call may be wrong. From germline, CDR1 is GTSNPN and CDR2 SVGIG (reference sequence). The CDR3 runs to 11 residues. CDR3 bases: TGTGCCTGGGAACGTAACTACGAGCAGTACTTC. It yields the protein CAWERNYEQYF.

The genes are TRBV5-4 and TRBJ2-3; D is possibly TRBD1 (8 bases). Germline V lookup: CDR1 SGHNT, CDR2 YYREEE (reference sequence). With 6 bases removed from V and 4 bases from J, the gap between germline ends came to 24 bases. The CDR3 spans 17 residues. The DNA of the CDR3 is TGTGCCAGCACCCAGGGGGCGGGGGAGGTCCGGGCAGATACGCAGTATTTT. Residues: CASTQGAGEVRADTQYF.

This rearrangement joins TRBV19 to TRBJ2-7; D is uncertain. Germline V gene lookup returns CDR1 LNHDA and CDR2 SQIVND (reference sequence). V lost 2 bases to trimming and J lost 7 bases, with 15 bases between them. This CDR3 spans 14 amino acids. DNA of the CDR3: TGTGCCAGTAGTATACAGTCGCTTACAAGGGAGCAGTACTTC. Translation: CASSIQSLTREQYF. Supplemented by reference TRBV19 and TRBJ2-7, the full variable domain reads DGGITQSPKYLFRKEGQNVTLSCEQNLNHDAMYWYRQDPGQGLRLIYYSQIVNDFQKGDIAEGYSVSREKKESFPLTVTSAQKNPTAFYLCASSIQSLTREQYFGPGTRLTVT.

The rearrangement joins TRBV7-3 to TRBJ2-2; D is unclear. Germline V CDR1 and CDR2: SGHTA, FQGTGA. The V end lost 0 bases, the J end lost 6 bases, and 5 bases lay between the germline ends. The CDR3 extends over 13 amino acids. This CDR3 is CASSLTTPGELFF. As DNA, the CDR3 is TGTGCCAGCAGCTTAACGACCCCCGGGGAGCTGTTTTTT.

The gene calls are TRBV27 and TRBJ1-5, with 7 bases aligning to TRBD1. CDR1 is MNHEY, CDR2 SMNVEV, per germline (reference sequence). This CDR3 spans 15 amino acids. With 3 bases clipped from V and 4 bases from J, the junction kept 6 bases outside the gene matches. CDR3 sequence: CASSFRDSLNQPQHF. The CDR3 nucleotides read TGTGCCAGCAGTTTTAGGGACAGCTTGAATCAGCCCCAGCATTTT.

In regard to this clone: This CDR3 is also generated by other DNA sequences in the sample. V gene TRBV18 combines with J gene TRBJ2-2; D perhaps matches TRBD1 (6 bases). The CDR3 has 14 amino acids. V gave up 3 bases and J gave up 1 base, with 6 bases separating them. Germline assignment: CDR1 KGHSH and CDR2 LQKENI. The CDR3 DNA follows: TGTGCCAGCTCACCGGACAGGAACACCGGGGAGCTGTTTTTT. Translation: CASSPDRNTGELFF.

This clone was recorded a few times. The CDR3 DNA reads as TGTGCCACCGGCACTCACTCCTACGAGCAGTACTTC. It encodes CATGTHSYEQYF. The chain joins TRBV15 to TRBJ2-7; no reliable D call. The germline V gene encodes CDR1 LNHNV and CDR2 YYDKDF (reference sequence). V lost 8 bases, J lost 0 bases, and 8 bases lay in between. This CDR3 has 12 residues.

This chain links TRBV5-1 with TRBJ2-7, with no clear D. V gave up 0 bases and J gave up 0 bases, with 10 bases separating them. Germline lookup yields CDR1 SGHRS and CDR2 YFSETQ. This CDR3 has 15 amino acids. This chain's CDR3 is CASSLGRVPSYEQYF. Here the CDR3 DNA reads TGCGCCAGCAGCTTGGGAAGGGTGCCCTCCTACGAGCAGTACTTC.

The rearrangement joins TRBV19 to TRBJ1-2; D unresolved. The CDR3 totals 13 residues. From germline, CDR1 is LNHDA and CDR2 SQIVND (reference sequence). V was trimmed by 2 bases and J by 9 bases, leaving 13 bases between them. The CDR3 coding sequence is TGTGCCAGTAGTATAAGGCAGGATGGCCGCTACACCTTC. Translated, it gives CASSIRQDGRYTF. Variable domain in full (rest from reference TRBV19 and TRBJ1-2): DGGITQSPKYLFRKEGQNVTLSCEQNLNHDAMYWYRQDPGQGLRLIYYSQIVNDFQKGDIAEGYSVSREKKESFPLTVTSAQKNPTAFYLCASSIRQDGRYTFGSGTRLTVV.

The chain joins TRBV6-1 to TRBJ2-5; tentatively, D is TRBD1 or TRBD2 (6 bases each). Germline CDR1 MNHNS, CDR2 SASEGT. The V end lost 1 base, the J end lost 5 bases, and 11 bases lay between the germline ends. The CDR3 has 14 amino acids. The CDR3 protein is CASSEGGARETQYF. CDR3 bases: TGTGCCAGCAGTGAAGGGGGGGCGCGGGAGACCCAGTACTTC.

This chain links TRBV7-3 with TRBJ2-1, with TRBD2 matching over 10 bases. V lost 5 bases and J lost 2; bases outside the gene matches: 3. The CDR3 is 15 residues long. Looked up from germline, CDR1 is SGHTA and CDR2 is FQGTGA. The CDR3 sequence is CASSLAGDAYNEQFF. Written as DNA, the CDR3 is TGTGCCAGCAGCCTAGCGGGAGACGCCTACAATGAGCAGTTCTTC.

This clone has ten or more counts. The sample holds other DNA sequences that translate to the same CDR3. This rearrangement joins TRBV2 to TRBJ2-7; D is unclear. The CDR3 sequence is 11 residues long. The V gene lost 4 bases and the J gene lost 0 bases, with 1 base spanning the gap. The germline gives CDR1 SNHLY, CDR2 FYNNEI. CDR3 sequence: CASSVSYEQYF. The CDR3 coding sequence is TGTGCCAGCAGTGTCTCCTACGAGCAGTACTTC.

The rearrangement joins TRBV7-3 to TRBJ2-2, with 9 bases identical to TRBD2. CDR3 size: 16 residues. The V segment lost 5 bases and the J segment 7 bases; nucleotides outside the gene matches: 11. Germline V CDR1 and CDR2: SGHTA, FQGTGA. The CDR3 here is CASSPGVAGVVGELFF. Written as DNA, the CDR3 is TGTGCCAGCAGCCCCGGGGTAGCGGGAGTAGTCGGGGAGCTGTTTTTT.

This rearrangement joins TRBV10-1 to TRBJ1-4; D uncertain. Germline CDR1 reads WNHNN; CDR2 reads SYGVQD (reference sequence). V lost 4 bases and J 3 bases, leaving 3 bases between the germline ends. The CDR3 consists of 12 residues. This chain's CDR3 is CASSGSNEKLFF. The CDR3 bases are TGCGCCAGCAGTGGATCTAATGAAAAACTGTTTTTT.

CDR3 DNA: TGCGCCAGCAGCTCCGGGACAGAAAATGAAAAACTGTTTTTT. Translating it yields CASSSGTENEKLFF. The chain is built from TRBV5-1 and TRBJ1-4, with TRBD1 identical over 7 bases. CDR1 and CDR2 (germline): SGHRS, YFSETQ. The junction had 4 bases not matched to a gene; V was cut back by 3 bases and J by 5 bases. The CDR3 length is 14 residues. Based on the CDR3 plus reference TRBV5-1 and TRBJ1-4, the full variable domain is KAGVTQTPRYLIKTRGQQVTLSCSPISGHRSVSWYQQTPGQGLQFLFEYFSETQRNKGNFPGRFSGRQFSNSRSEMNVSTLELGDSALYLCASSSGTENEKLFFGSGTQLSVL.

The chain couples TRBV7-6 to TRBJ2-2; no definite D call. The CDR3 covers 12 residues. Looked up from germline, CDR1 is SGHVS and CDR2 is FNYEAQ. Trimming shortened V by 4 bases and J by 6 bases, and 6 bases separated the two germline ends. The CDR3 protein is CASSSEPGELFF. Here the CDR3 DNA reads TGTGCCAGCAGCTCGGAGCCCGGGGAGCTGTTTTTT.

The V call is TRBV5-1, the J call TRBJ2-1, with a tentative D call TRBD1 (8 bases). Germline lookup yields CDR1 SGHRS and CDR2 YFSETQ. The V end lost 1 base, the J end lost 2 bases, and 19 bases lay between the germline ends. CDR3 size: 18 residues. The CDR3 DNA reads TGCGCCAGCAGCTTGTTAGGCGGACAGGGAGGGACCTACAATGAGCAGTTCTTC. It codes for CASSLLGGQGGTYNEQFF. Supplemented by reference TRBV5-1 and TRBJ2-1, the full variable domain reads KAGVTQTPRYLIKTRGQQVTLSCSPISGHRSVSWYQQTPGQGLQFLFEYFSETQRNKGNFPGRFSGRQFSNSRSEMNVSTLELGDSALYLCASSLLGGQGGTYNEQFFGPGTRLTVL.

In nucleotides, the CDR3 is TGTGCCTGGAGCGCCGTGGGCAGAGGCAATCAGCCCCAGCATTTT. Translation: CAWSAVGRGNQPQHF. The rearrangement joins TRBV30 to TRBJ1-5; no reliable D call. The germline V and J ends were trimmed by 3 bases and 2 bases, with 14 bases remaining between them. This CDR3 is 15 amino acids long. Germline V lookup: CDR1 GTSNPN, CDR2 SVGIG (reference sequence).

V is TRBV28 and J is TRBJ1-3, with 8 bases lining up with TRBD1. Trimming took 5 bases from V and 5 from J; bases not matched to a gene: 8. Germline CDR1 and CDR2: MDHEN and SYDVKM. CDR3 length: 15 amino acids. In DNA form, the CDR3 reads TGTGCCAGCAGTCTTCCAGGACAGGGTCGAAACACCATATATTTT. Translation gives CASSLPGQGRNTIYF.

With respect to this clone: The junction does not match germline at one end; this may be a read error. This chain uses TRBV7-8 with TRBJ2-5, with D perhaps TRBD2 (6 bases). The CDR3 spans 16 residues. Germline loops: CDR1 SGHVS, CDR2 FQNEAQ. CDR3 in amino acids: CASSLGTGRGREAQYF. DNA of the CDR3: TGTGCCAGCAGCTTAGGGACCGGGAGAGGGAGAGAGGCCCAGTACTTC.

This clone was detected only once. The chain uses TRBV5-1 and TRBJ1-4; D is unclear. The germline CDR1 and CDR2 sequences are SGHRS and YFSETQ. This CDR3 region has 16 residues. The V end was cut by 4 bases, the J end by 7 bases, with 20 bases between. The CDR3, as DNA: TGCGCCAGCAGCCCAAACCCGACCGGGATGGGTGAAAAACTGTTTTTT. This sequence encodes CASSPNPTGMGEKLFF. The whole variable domain, remainder taken from reference TRBV5-1 and TRBJ1-4, is KAGVTQTPRYLIKTRGQQVTLSCSPISGHRSVSWYQQTPGQGLQFLFEYFSETQRNKGNFPGRFSGRQFSNSRSEMNVSTLELGDSALYLCASSPNPTGMGEKLFFGSGTQLSVL.

The genes are TRBV5-5 and TRBJ1-1; the match to TRBD1 covers 11 bases. Looked up from germline, CDR1 is SGHKS and CDR2 is YYEKEE (reference sequence). Trimming removed 4 bases from V and 5 bases from J; junction bases left unmatched: 16. The CDR3 contains 18 residues. CDR3 protein: CASSAGYRTGGVGTEAFF. CDR3 nucleotides: TGTGCCAGCAGCGCGGGTTACAGGACAGGGGGCGTTGGAACTGAAGCTTTCTTT.

This clone was detected only once. V gene TRBV11-1 combines with J gene TRBJ1-4; 7 bases are shared with TRBD1. This CDR3 spans 14 amino acids. From germline, CDR1 is SGHAT and CDR2 FQDESV (reference sequence). Losses at the gene ends were 1 base for V and 7 bases for J; bases not matched to a gene: 3. The CDR3, as DNA: TGTGCCAGCAGCTTAGACAGGGGAAGTGAAAAACTGTTTTTT. This sequence encodes CASSLDRGSEKLFF.

The chain has TRBV5-1 and TRBJ2-2; D is undetermined. There are 15 residues in the CDR3. Trimming cost V 0 bases and J 2 bases, with 8 bases left between them. CDR1 is SGHRS, CDR2 YFSETQ, per germline. The CDR3 DNA is TGCGCCAGCAGCTTGGTTTCACCTAACACCGGGGAGCTGTTTTTT. Translation gives CASSLVSPNTGELFF.

The chain carries TRBV5-6 and TRBJ1-1; possibly TRBD1 for D (5 bases). V was cut by 4 bases and J by 10 bases, with 17 bases left in between. The CDR3 is made up of 13 amino acids. Germline CDR1 reads SGHDT; CDR2 reads YYEEEE. The CDR3 sequence: CASSKDSLNGAFF. CDR3 nucleotide sequence: TGTGCCAGCAGCAAAGACAGCCTCAATGGAGCTTTCTTT. The variable domain in full, with the rest retrieved from reference TRBV5-6 and TRBJ1-1, is DAGVTQSPTHLIKTRGQQVTLRCSPKSGHDTVSWYQQALGQGPQFIFQYYEEEERQRGNFPDRFSGHQFPNYSSELNVNALLLGDSALYLCASSKDSLNGAFFGQGTRLTVV.

This chain connects TRBV11-2 to TRBJ2-3; D uncertain. The CDR3 loop spans 16 amino acids. The V gene lost 7 bases and the J gene lost 6 bases, with 23 bases spanning the gap. Germline-derived CDR1 and CDR2 are SGHAT and FQNNGV. CDR3 coding DNA: TGTGCCAGCACCCACCTACCAGCGCCAGGTGGGGATACGCAGTATTTT. It is translated as CASTHLPAPGGDTQYF. The variable domain in full, with the rest retrieved from reference TRBV11-2 and TRBJ2-3, is EAGVAQSPRYKIIEKRQSVAFWCNPISGHATLYWYQQILGQGPKLLIQFQNNGVVDDSQLPKDRFSAERLKGVDSTLKIQPAKLEDSAVYLCASTHLPAPGGDTQYFGPGTRLTVL.

V and J are TRBV29-1 and TRBJ2-7; weak D call: TRBD2 (6 bases). With 3 bases removed from V and 2 bases from J, the gap between germline ends came to 11 bases. CDR1 SQVTM and CDR2 ANQGSEA come from the germline V gene. The CDR3 length is 13 residues. This CDR3 is CSVDVGGTYEQYF. The DNA for the CDR3 is TGCAGCGTTGATGTCGGGGGAACCTACGAGCAGTACTTC.

The sample holds a few counts of this clone. The chain is built from TRBV9 and TRBJ2-1, with 11 bases matching TRBD2. The germline V gene encodes CDR1 SGDLS and CDR2 YYNGEE. CDR3 length: 15 residues. Germline trimming cut 3 bases from V and 8 bases from J; bases unmatched to any gene: 7. This CDR3 reads CASSARLAGLYEQFF. The CDR3 region has the DNA TGTGCCAGCAGCGCGAGACTAGCGGGACTCTATGAGCAGTTCTTC. The whole variable domain, filled in from reference TRBV9 and TRBJ2-1, reads DSGVTQTPKHLITATGQRVTLRCSPRSGDLSVYWYQQSLDQGLQFLIQYYNGEERAKGNILERFSAQQFPDLHSELNLSSLELGDSALYFCASSARLAGLYEQFFGPGTRLTVL.